A single sample is the source of the 2 T cell receptor beta chains below, sequenced in a study of shared clonotypes between healthy human individuals. Measured with immunoSEQ multiplex PCR; TCRdb has only the in-frame clones, and not every one. The sample includes around 620,000 clones, 85% to 95% of them seen just once. Naive CD8 isolation took CD45RO-negative cells positively selected for CCR7 and excluded terminally differentiated effector memory CD45RA+ cells. Sequenced material: naive CD8+ T cells sorted from blood. These receptors originate from a woman in her twenties or thirties in good health.

The chain recombines TRBV5-6 with TRBJ1-2; no firm D call. CDR1 and CDR2 (germline): SGHDT, YYEEEE. The V end was cut by 2 bases, the J end by 4 bases, with 15 bases between. The CDR3 runs to 15 residues. The CDR3 loop is CASSFDPEDLYGYTF. The CDR3 DNA is TGTGCCAGCAGCTTTGACCCCGAAGACCTCTATGGCTACACCTTC.

This chain links TRBV27 with TRBJ2-5; 7 bases match TRBD2. The CDR3 loop spans 14 amino acids. Germline V gene sequence: CDR1 MNHEY, CDR2 SMNVEV (reference sequence). Trimming took 1 base from V and 5 from J; bases not matched to a gene: 4. CDR3 loop: CASSLYAGEETQYF. The CDR3 DNA reads TGTGCCAGCAGTTTATATGCGGGAGAGGAGACCCAGTACTTC.